This T cell receptor (beta chain) was recovered during a study of Graves' ophthalmopathy and Graves' hyperthyroidism. Overall study context: At the time of initial diagnosis and before any treatment, peripheral blood was collected.

This clonotype was seen more than once but under ten times. The CDR3 extends over 12 amino acids. Trimming stripped 1 base from V and 13 bases from J, with 12 bases between. The V gene's germline CDR1 is SGHDT and CDR2 YYEEEE. Transcripts of RNA were the source for amplifying TCR beta CDR3 regions. Investigators did first-round RT-PCR with HTBI primers, then second-round multiplex PCR. TCRdb re-analysed the multiplex PCR reads in MiXCR, keeping a single row per CDR3 protein. The sample lists about 15,000 distinct CDR3 sequences, about 50% occurring once. Sequences were obtained from peripheral blood. The chain carries TRBV5-6 and TRBJ2-1; a possible D gene is TRBD1 (6 bases). The clonotype originates from a woman between 25 and 40 years old with Graves' ophthalmopathy. CDR3 DNA: TGTGCCAGCAGCTTGAGGGGGACGCTTCAGTTCTTC. Its translation: CASSLRGTLQFF.